This is a list of T cell receptor beta chains from one sample in a study of T cell changes during pregnancy in multiple sclerosis. Assay used: immunoSEQ multiplex PCR; TCRdb lists only in-frame clones, some missing. This table holds about 49,000 clones, 90% found once. Sequenced here: peripheral blood, sampled after pregnancy. The receptors were sampled from a female donor in good health, enrolled as a control in a pregnancy study. CDR3s leave out the opening cysteine and the closing phenylalanine or tryptophan. Clone size is given for some rows only: seen once, a few or many times, or a class if the clone is expanded.

j_call v_call clone_size cdr3_aa
TRBJ2-3 TRBV6-5 . ASSTGQGTPDTQY
TRBJ2-7 TRBV2 . ASSPMAGGSYEQY
TRBJ2-1 TRBV7-8 . ASSSRRGGRNEQF
TRBJ1-1 TRBV10-3 . AISEGTANTEAF
TRBJ2-1 TRBV6-1 . ASSEAEVNEQF
TRBJ2-2 TRBV9 . ASSVVGTGELF
TRBJ1-1 TRBV7-8 . ASSPEEGLNTEAF
TRBJ1-1 TRBV27 . AVGQGRTEAF
TRBJ2-5 TRBV7-3 . ASSLSGLAQETQY
TRBJ2-3 TRBV10-1 . ASSDPGTSGSKDTQY
TRBJ2-6 TRBV5-6 . ASSLKRLLSGANVLT
TRBJ1-1 TRBV11-3 . ASSLDDLGTGNTEAF
TRBJ1-2 TRBV19 . ASSLRGQYYGYT
TRBJ2-1 TRBV7-2 . ASSATELSSYNEQF
TRBJ2-5 TRBV11-2 . ASSSQGVQETQY
TRBJ2-1 TRBV27 . ASSVRGGKNNEQF
TRBJ2-5 TRBV11-2 . ASRFSGGRQETQY
TRBJ1-2 TRBV19 . ASSAGGFGYT
TRBJ2-1 TRBV7-3 . ASRRTSGGLNEQF
TRBJ2-7 TRBV5-4 . ASSKPGTRGHEQY
TRBJ1-1 TRBV29-1 . SVEVERKTEAF
TRBJ1-2 TRBV9 . ASSVRGGYGYT
TRBJ1-2 TRBV5-4 . ASSGGKGYT
TRBJ1-2 TRBV5-1 . ASSLTGTGVGYT
TRBJ2-7 TRBV10-2 . ASSSPGLARYEQY
TRBJ2-1 TRBV15 . ATSRVPSSHEQF
TRBJ2-1 TRBV7-2 . ASSPGSLAGYNEQF
TRBJ2-7 TRBV27 . ASSPPGLRGSYEQY
TRBJ2-7 TRBV7-8 . ASSLEERIATYEQY
TRBJ1-3 TRBV5-1 once ASSLVPGDRAGNTIY
TRBJ2-1 TRBV7-8 . ASSIGGSKSSYNEQF
TRBJ1-2 TRBV6-6 . ASSPIGYGMGGYT
TRBJ1-4 TRBV6-5 . ASSAGASNLEKLF